This TCR beta chain was captured by sequencing in a study of radiotherapy plus CTLA-4 blockade in lung cancer. Overall study: For 15% to 20% of patients, objective responses occurred, and about 30% had disease control.

On this clone itself: What it recognizes is unknown.

Germline CDR1 reads SNHLY; CDR2 reads FYNNEI. V lost 6 bases to trimming and J lost 0 bases, with 11 bases between them. CDR3 length equals 15 residues. Study findings and constraints: TCR clones originating in tumors grew in number in blood after radiotherapy plus ipilimumab. The authors reported that early blood T cell clone dynamics, with interferon-beta, best predicted response.

TCRdb's copy holds only in-frame clones and misses some; the assay was immunoSEQ multiplex PCR. The sample records around 65,000 clones, approximately 75% being singletons. Lung cancer patients with chemo-refractory metastatic non-small-cell disease were given focal radiation plus CTLA-4 blockade with ipilimumab. The sequence was collected from a human donor with non-small cell lung cancer who had a complete response to radiotherapy plus ipilimumab. Sequenced material: peripheral blood, taken from a patient treated with radiotherapy plus ipilimumab. The rearrangement links TRBV2 to TRBJ2-2; the D gene is possibly TRBD2 (6 bases). Here the CDR3 DNA reads TGTGCCAGCAGGGCGGGACGGCCGAACACCGGGGAGCTGTTTTTT. Protein sequence: CASRAGRPNTGELFF.